Listed below are T cell receptor beta chains from one sample, sequenced in a study of blood T cell repertoires in COVID-19. Sequencing was performed with immunoSEQ multiplex PCR; in TCRdb, only in-frame clones are kept and a portion is missing. The sample shows about 13,000 clones, 85% to 90% of them seen only once. The sequenced sample consisted of peripheral blood. The origin of the receptors is a human donor with active COVID-19. The donor label of this sample is uncertain. The CDR3 runs from the conserved cysteine through the conserved F or W. The D gene is left open where the match is weak.

v_gene | d_gene | CDR3aa
TRBV3-1/TRBV3-2 | TRBD1 | CASSHSDRGAQRNEKLFF
TRBV5-4 | . | CASSPGGRGAPYSNTEAFF
TRBV7-9 | . | CASSFEANEQFF
TRBV5-1 | TRBD1 | CASSLAGGGTEAFF
TRBV19 | TRBD1 | CASSMGTGPYEQYF
TRBV6-2/TRBV6-3 | TRBD1 | CASSLDRRSPLHF
TRBV7-3 | TRBD2 | CASRQPDTIAGVSTDTQYF
TRBV6-6 | . | CASSGESNTGELFF
TRBV6-1 | TRBD2 | CASSEIAGGPTGELFF
TRBV27 | . | CASSRGGWDQPQHF
TRBV6-2/TRBV6-3 | . | CASSNTGYGYTF
TRBV28 | TRBD1 | CASSKGQVGNQPQHF
TRBV2 | . | CASRADSNTEAFF
TRBV3-1/TRBV3-2 | TRBD1 | CASSQENRGRVYGYTF
TRBV6-5 | TRBD1 | CASRSDRVFYEQYF
TRBV5-1 | . | CASFAQPGGRETQYF
TRBV5-6 | . | CASSLDRGNAGNTIYF
TRBV2 | TRBD1 | CASSDPDRLLEHGQYF
TRBV5-1 | TRBD1 | CASSPGGYGYTF
TRBV5-1 | . | CASSLGHIPGGSYEQYF
TRBV5-1 | TRBD2 | CASSYEGLAGVDEQYF
TRBV11-3 | TRBD2 | CASSFASGGSYEQYF
TRBV5-6 | . | CASSLNGVIGNQPQHF
TRBV2 | TRBD2 | CASSRGLAGGRGEQFF
TRBV2 | . | CASNRGGLYQETQYF
TRBV19 | . | CASTKRRYEQYF
TRBV20-1 | . | CSARSGHEQYF
TRBV19 | TRBD2 | CASKPGLVSGEQFF
TRBV15 | TRBD2 | CATSSSGGAVDTQYF
TRBV7-3 | . | CASSPDRYTDTQYF
TRBV20-1 | TRBD2 | CSASAPGPGGNEQFF
TRBV10-1 | . | CASRAGLHRGYTF
TRBV5-5 | TRBD1 | CASSLFGTGGSYNSPLHF
TRBV6-8 | TRBD1 | CATSRGADRENTEAFF
TRBV11-2 | . | CASSFGNGEWADTQYF
TRBV5-5 | TRBD1 | CASSSTGGLSSGANVLTF
TRBV12-3/TRBV12-4 | TRBD1 | CASSLDRASRYTF
TRBV6-1 | . | CASSEYGQPPALHF
TRBV11-1 | . | CASSLRGNTGELFF
TRBV5-6 | . | CASSLVGQPSGANVLTF
TRBV2 | TRBD1 | CASSFDRGSTYEQYF
TRBV5-1 | TRBD1 | CASSRGDREGTDTQYF
TRBV27 | . | CASSLYGGSLGTQYF
TRBV28 | . | CASSYRVNTEAFF
TRBV27 | TRBD1 | CASSLTGQGNSPLHF
TRBV7-9 | TRBD1 | CASTPAGTGGTDTQYF